The 12 T cell receptor beta chains reported below all come from one sample, sequenced in a study of blood T cell repertoires in COVID-19 (dated by TCRdb to 2019 to 2021). Libraries were constructed by the immunoSEQ multiplex PCR assay. TCRdb obtained this table from immuneACCESS and retained in-frame rearrangements with V and J assigned. These tables miss some clones; where compared with another copy, unresolved V genes account for less than half of the shortfall, and the remainder is unexplained. For this sample there are roughly 120,000 clones; more than 60% appear just once. Clones ranked in the top ten supply around 5.9% of the sample. The specimen was peripheral blood. The receptors were sampled from a man between 65 and 85 years old with acute or convalescent COVID-19.

The CDR3 region is CASSIGGGTYEQYF. The CDR3 coding sequence is TGTGCCAGTAGTATTGGCGGCGGAACTTACGAGCAGTACTTC. The rearrangement uses TRBV19 and TRBJ2-7, with unresolved D. The germline V gene has CDR1 LNHDA and CDR2 SQIVND (reference sequence). The ends were cut back, 3 bases at V and 4 bases at J, with 13 bases in the middle. This CDR3 has 14 residues.

Only a few counts were recorded for this clone. The CDR3 DNA reads as TGTGCCAGTCAAGGGGGACAGGACTCCCTGGGGGAGCAGTACTTC. It specifies CASQGGQDSLGEQYF. J is TRBJ2-7 and V is TRBV19; 8 bases match TRBD1. The trim removed 8 bases at V and 7 bases at J, leaving 16 bases unmatched. The germline V gene encodes CDR1 LNHDA and CDR2 SQIVND (reference sequence). The CDR3 has 15 residues.

The chain's CDR3 is CASSIRGSSSGANVLTF. The CDR3 region has the DNA TGCGCCAGCAGTATTCGGGGATCGAGCTCTGGGGCCAACGTCCTGACTTTC. The rearrangement uses TRBV5-1 and TRBJ2-6; a possible D gene is TRBD2 (5 bases). Germline values: CDR1 SGHRS, CDR2 YFSETQ. Trimming stripped 5 bases from V and 0 bases from J, with 15 bases between. CDR3 length: 17 residues.

The chain recombines TRBV6-2 or TRBV6-3 with TRBJ1-1; D is unclear. Between the trimmed V and J ends, which lost 4 bases and 1 base, there was a span of 10 bases. The CDR3 has 14 residues. Germline V gene sequence: CDR1 MNHEY, CDR2 SVGEGT. CDR3 bases: TGTGCCAGCAGTTCCCCACAGACGAACACTGAAGCTTTCTTT. Protein sequence: CASSSPQTNTEAFF.

The gene calls are TRBV7-2 and TRBJ2-1; TRBD1 might be the D (5 bases). CDR3 length: 15 residues. From germline, CDR1 is SGHTA and CDR2 FQGNSA. The V end was cut by 0 bases, the J end by 11 bases, with 17 bases between. CDR3 amino acids: CASSLAADTPLQQFF. The CDR3 nucleotides are TGTGCCAGCAGCTTAGCGGCGGACACCCCTCTGCAGCAGTTCTTC.

The CDR3 DNA sequence: TGTGCCAGCAGTGGACTTCCCGGGACTAGCGGCCGCTCCTACGAGCAGTACTTC. As protein: CASSGLPGTSGRSYEQYF. The chain is built from TRBV25-1 and TRBJ2-7; 11 nucleotides align to TRBD2. The CDR3 is 18 residues long. Trimming at V came to 4 bases and at J to 0 bases, leaving 11 bases not matched to a gene. Germline V gene sequence: CDR1 MGHDK, CDR2 SYGVNS.

J is TRBJ1-2 and V is TRBV2; TRBD1 matches at 8 bases. There are 12 residues in the CDR3. J lost 12 bases, V lost 9 bases, and 12 bases had no gene match. CDR1 SNHLY and CDR2 FYNNEI come from the germline V gene. CDR3 residues: CARRTGQSIHTF. The CDR3 DNA reads TGTGCCAGAAGGACAGGGCAGTCGATCCACACCTTC.

The V and J genes are TRBV19 and TRBJ1-3; D is undetermined. Between the trimmed V and J ends, which lost 6 bases and 0 bases, there was a span of 9 bases. This CDR3 has 14 amino acids. Germline loops: CDR1 LNHDA, CDR2 SQIVND (reference sequence). The CDR3 loop reads CASSTVGSGNTIYF. The DNA of the CDR3 is TGTGCCAGTAGCACAGTGGGCTCTGGAAACACCATATATTTT. The full variable domain, in which reference TRBV19 and TRBJ1-3 provide the parts outside the CDR3, is DGGITQSPKYLFRKEGQNVTLSCEQNLNHDAMYWYRQDPGQGLRLIYYSQIVNDFQKGDIAEGYSVSREKKESFPLTVTSAQKNPTAFYLCASSTVGSGNTIYFGEGSWLTVV.

The chain joins TRBV6-5 to TRBJ2-5, with 7 bases aligning to TRBD2. The CDR3 runs to 12 residues. The germline V gene encodes CDR1 MNHEY and CDR2 SVGAGI. V shed 6 bases, J shed 5 bases, and the junction held 3 bases outside the gene matches. The CDR3 DNA follows: TGTGCCAGCAGGCCCGGGGGGGAGACCCAGTACTTC. It specifies CASRPGGETQYF.

This clone was detected only once. V and J are TRBV12-5 and TRBJ2-1, with D possibly TRBD2 on 5 matching bases. Trimming left V 4 bases short and J 0 bases short, with 16 bases between. The germline CDR1 and CDR2 sequences are LGHNT and FRNRAP. The CDR3 spans 17 residues. The CDR3: CASGSAPLASSYNEQFF. CDR3 sequence (DNA): TGTGCTAGTGGTTCCGCCCCTCTAGCAAGCTCCTACAATGAGCAGTTCTTC.

The chain carries TRBV7-2 and TRBJ1-2; D gene ambiguous. Trimming cost V 5 bases and J 8 bases, with 15 bases left between them. Germline CDR1 is SGHTA and CDR2 is FQGNSA. The CDR3 loop spans 13 amino acids. CDR3 nucleotides: TGTGCCAGCAGCCCTCAGGAGGCTGACGGCTACACCTTC. The encoded protein is CASSPQEADGYTF.

The chain combines TRBV9 with TRBJ2-2; TRBD2 matches 7 bases. Germline CDR1 and CDR2: SGDLS and YYNGEE. J gave up 2 bases and V 3 bases, and 25 bases lay outside the gene matches. There are 22 residues in the CDR3. CDR3 sequence reads: CASSATRKGGPRTVINTGELFF. CDR3 DNA: TGTGCCAGCAGCGCCACTAGAAAGGGAGGGCCCAGAACCGTAATAAACACCGGGGAGCTGTTTTTT.